These T cell receptor beta chains were read from a single sample in a study of T-cell memory formation after mild COVID-19. TCRdb called the 5' RACE reads again in MiXCR, with one record for every CDR3 protein. Among fewer than 450,000 distinct CDR3 sequences listed, roughly 21% were seen once. The material sequenced was PBMCs or a T cell subset sorted from them (not recorded which). The receptors shown here come from an adult woman who had mild COVID-19 (a few samples of this study predate the infection). Cell type and time point are not known. Both conserved end residues are part of each CDR3. The D gene is left open where the match is weak. Rows give clone size only sometimes, using once, few, many, or a class for an expanded clone.

clone size	J gene	D gene	V gene	CDR3 DNA	CDR3 protein
few	TRBJ2-7	TRBD2	TRBV30	TGTGCCTGGAGTGTACTAGGTAGCGGGGATTACGAGCAGTACTTC	CAWSVLGSGDYEQYF
NA	TRBJ2-7	TRBD2	TRBV27	TGTGCCAGCAGTTTTCTTACGGAAGTGGGAGGGCGATCGGACGAGCAGTACTTC	CASSFLTEVGGRSDEQYF
few	TRBJ2-5	TRBD2	TRBV5-1	TGCGCCAGCAGCGCCCCACTAGCGGGAAGGCAAGAGACCCAGTACTTC	CASSAPLAGRQETQYF
many	TRBJ2-1	NA	TRBV7-3	TGTGCCAGCAGCTCCGACACGAGCTCCTACAATGAGCAGTTCTTC	CASSSDTSSYNEQFF
few	TRBJ1-1	NA	TRBV5-1	TGCGCCAGCACTGCCGGACCGGTCACTGAAGCTTTCTTT	CASTAGPVTEAFF
few	TRBJ2-7	TRBD1	TRBV27	TGTGCCAGCAGTTCGGACAGGTCCCACTACGAGCAGTACTTC	CASSSDRSHYEQYF
NA	TRBJ2-1	NA	TRBV6-6	TGTGCCAGCAGTCTCCAGACAGGTTTCTACAATGAGCAGTTCTTC	CASSLQTGFYNEQFF
many	TRBJ2-7	TRBD2	TRBV12-3/TRBV12-4	TGTGCCAGCAGCCCCGGGAGGGCTGCCTCCTACGAGCAGTACTTC	CASSPGRAASYEQYF
NA	TRBJ2-5	NA	TRBV11-2	TGTGCCAGCAGCTTAGATCGGTGGCAGCAACAAGAGACCCATTACTTC	CASSLDRWQQQETHYF
few	TRBJ2-1	TRBD2	TRBV7-8	TGTGCCAGCAGCTTAGCTAGCGGGCCGGCCTACAATGAGCAGTTCTTC	CASSLASGPAYNEQFF